This TCR beta chain was sequenced for a study of blood T cell repertoires in COVID-19 (dated by TCRdb to the early 2020s). At the level of the whole study: Samples from collaborators originated in the United States, Italy and Spain and spanned both the acute and convalescent phases of COVID-19. The material from the prospective study consisted of cDNA or gDNA derived from T cells, B-cell-depleted T cells, or PBMCs. Deeply sampled blood TCRbeta repertoires from subjects exposed to, actively infected with, or recovered from COVID-19 were included in the dataset. The repertoires were released in a freely available public database intended as a resource for research on the immune response to SARS-CoV-2. The samples were drawn from two sources: the first 160 participants of the ongoing ImmuneRACE study, and 1,200 or so subjects contributed by 6 global collaborators. Nearly every sample came with metadata listing a de-identified subject ID, COVID-19 status, age in years and sex. Where HLA class I and class II types were available, the types were taken from metadata supplied by the sample provider, not from assay-based typing.

The study at large found these results: Clinical and demographic metadata were provided uncurated, with the amount varying by source and participant.

TCRbeta CDR3 regions were amplified from genomic DNA using the immunoSEQ Assay, a bias-controlled multiplex PCR. Processing in the source paper ran as follows. Within the assay, amplification of reference gene primers was used to estimate how many nucleated cells each sample contained. Sequence reads were collapsed and filtered to measure the absolute abundance of every unique TCRbeta CDR3 rearrangement. For each sample, productive Simpson clonality was calculated by taking the square root of Simpson's diversity index across productive rearrangements. In TCRdb, the immuneACCESS table is reduced to in-frame sequences with V and J assigned. These tables do not hold every clone; where another copy was compared, an unresolved V gene accounts for under half, and the others remain unexplained. The V and J calls and the clone size are those of that table, but D and trimming were determined from the DNA. This sample holds about 410,000 clones; approximately 89% were observed only once. The leading ten clones occupy approximately 1.5% of the sample.

The CDR3 starts with the cysteine, ends with the phenylalanine, and has 16 residues. The sequence is cut down to CDR3 DNA, 48 bases in frame from base 1. CDR1 and CDR2, per the germline V gene, are SNHLY and FYNNEI. Trimming takes 7 bases from V and 5 bases from J, and the germline ends sit 23 bases apart. One collaborating source in Seattle enrolled patients during active infection and followed them longitudinally through the course of disease. Each collaborating institution followed its own protocols to collect whole blood in K2EDTA tubes. For TCRbeta analysis, collaborators shipped samples as frozen whole blood, isolated PBMCs, or DNA extracted from either of those sample types. With respect to this clone: Its antigen specificity is not known. No base qualities exist here, and no much larger clone lies one base off it.

Recombination connected TRBV2 to TRBJ1-1, and possibly TRBD1, on 6 matching bases. Sequencing was done on a sample of peripheral blood. The origin of this receptor is a woman aged 40 to 50 with COVID-19, enrolled during active disease. In nucleotides, the sequence is TGTGCCAGCACCCGCAACAGGGATCCTATGGGGACTGAAGCTTTCTTT. Translated, it gives CASTRNRDPMGTEAFF. With all but the CDR3 taken from the reference TRBV2 and TRBJ1-1 genes, the full variable domain is: EPEVTQTPSHQVTQMGQEVILRCVPISNHLYFYWYRQILGQKVEFLVSFYNNEISEKSEIFDDQFSVERPDGSNFTLKIRSTKLEDSAMYFCASTRNRDPMGTEAFFGQGTRLTVV.